What follows is one T cell receptor beta chain and its context. The antigen is undetermined. Germline V lookup: CDR1 SNHLY, CDR2 FYNNEI. This CDR3 contains 14 residues. Between the trimmed V and J ends, which lost 7 bases and 1 base, there was a span of 14 bases. Repertoires were generated with immunoSEQ multiplex PCR, while TCRdb's copy carries only in-frame clones and drops some. Of about 110,000 clones in the sample, more than 75% were seen once. The data stem from a study of T cell responses to AZD1222 COVID-19 vaccine. Findings of the study overall: Vaccination with two AZD1222 doses was followed by a rise in Spike-specific TCR breadth and depth.

Sequencing was performed on peripheral blood, taken 28 days after the second AZD1222 dose. The genes are TRBV2 and TRBJ2-7; D is uncertain. The receptor comes from an adult who received the AZD1222 COVID-19 vaccine. The CDR3 bases are TGTGCCAGCACAAGAAGCCAGGTTTCCTACGAGCAGTACTTC. Protein product: CASTRSQVSYEQYF.